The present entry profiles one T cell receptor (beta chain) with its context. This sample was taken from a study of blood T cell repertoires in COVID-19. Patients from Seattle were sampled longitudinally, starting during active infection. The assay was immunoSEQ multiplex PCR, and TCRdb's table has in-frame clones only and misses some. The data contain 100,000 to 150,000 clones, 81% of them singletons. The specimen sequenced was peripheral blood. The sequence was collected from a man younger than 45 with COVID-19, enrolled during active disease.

CDR3 protein: CATRQGWDTYEQYF. The DNA of the CDR3 is TGTGCCACCAGACAGGGGTGGGATACCTACGAGCAGTACTTC. V gene TRBV27 combines with J gene TRBJ2-7, with 8 bases that match TRBD1. The CDR3 extends over 14 amino acids. CDR1 MNHEY and CDR2 SMNVEV come from the germline V gene (reference sequence). V shed 10 bases, J shed 2 bases, and the junction held 10 bases outside the gene matches.